The entry below gives a single T cell receptor (beta chain) sequence along with its context. In the authors' workflow: Filtering differed because ImmunoSEQ produced junction-only sequences that carried no quality scores. Clones were read by immunoSEQ multiplex PCR, and TCRdb kept only the in-frame ones, dropping some. The D gene and trimming were derived from the DNA, and the V and J assignments and clone size from that table. The sample lists more than 2 million clones; approximately 95% were seen once. This sample was included in a study of shared clonotypes between healthy human individuals. The V end was cut by 0 bases, the J end by 0 bases, with 12 bases between. Per germline, CDR1 SGHAT and CDR2 FQNNGV. This CDR3 has 16 amino acids.

The source material was naive CD4+ T cells sorted from blood. Stated subset: CD45RA+ positively selected. The TCR sequence derives from a man between 18 and 35 years old in good health. This chain connects TRBV11-2 to TRBJ2-7, with a possible D match to TRBD2 (7 bases). The CDR3 DNA sequence: TGTGCCAGCAGCTTAGAGGGGGGGCCAAGCTCCTACGAGCAGTACTTC. It specifies CASSLEGGPSSYEQYF.